A selection of T cell receptor beta chains follows, all from one sample in a study of T cell responses to AZD1222 COVID-19 vaccine. TCRdb's copy holds only in-frame clones and misses some; the assay was immunoSEQ multiplex PCR. The profile covers 90,000 to 120,000 clones, with 87% appearing a single time and approximately 4.8% taken by the ten largest. The sample in question was peripheral blood, obtained 28 days after the second AZD1222 dose. The source is an adult who received the AZD1222 COVID-19 vaccine. CDR3s include the opening cysteine and the closing phenylalanine or tryptophan. The D gene is left open where the match is weak. Only part of the rows carry a size: once, few, many, or a class if the clone is expanded.

>NA|TRBJ1-3|TRBV18|NA
CASSPQDRDSGNTIYF
TGTGCCAGCTCACCTCAGGACAGAGACTCTGGAAACACCATATATTTT
>NA|TRBJ2-7|TRBV15|TRBD1
CATSNDRVSEQYF
TGTGCCACCAGCAACGACAGGGTCTCGGAGCAGTACTTC
>NA|TRBJ1-5|TRBV6-5|NA
CASSPQVGNQPQHF
TGTGCCAGCAGTCCACAGGTGGGCAATCAGCCCCAGCATTTT
>once|TRBJ2-1|TRBV28|TRBD1
CASSPSGTGEWEQFF
TGTGCCAGCAGCCCCTCCGGGACAGGGGAGTGGGAGCAGTTCTTC
>NA|TRBJ1-2|TRBV27|NA
CASSLQPFHGYTF
TGTGCCAGCAGTTTACAGCCCTTCCATGGCTACACCTTC
>once|TRBJ2-3|TRBV19|TRBD2
CASSRGTSGGASTDTQYF
TGTGCCAGTAGCCGCGGGACTAGCGGGGGGGCTAGCACAGATACGCAGTATTTT
>NA|TRBJ1-2|TRBV10-3|TRBD1
CAISGGGQLGYGYTF
TGTGCCATCAGTGGCGGGGGACAGTTAGGCTATGGCTACACCTTC
>NA|TRBJ2-3|TRBV28|TRBD2
CASSFPGGGGQDTQYF
TGTGCCAGCAGTTTTCCGGGCGGCGGGGGGCAAGATACGCAGTATTTT
>few|TRBJ1-5|TRBV7-2|NA
CASSLVGGGQSNQPQHF
TGTGCCAGCAGCTTAGTTGGGGGGGGGCAGAGCAATCAGCCCCAGCATTTT
>NA|TRBJ2-5|TRBV30|NA
CAWSVRVETQYF
TGTGCCTGGAGTGTACGAGTTGAGACCCAGTACTTC
>NA|TRBJ2-7|TRBV15|NA
CATSRARGSYEQYF
TGTGCCACCAGCAGAGCCCGGGGCTCCTACGAGCAGTACTTC
>NA|TRBJ2-7|TRBV6-5|TRBD1
CASSWGQASYEQYF
TGTGCCAGCAGTTGGGGACAGGCGTCCTACGAGCAGTACTTC
>NA|TRBJ1-2|TRBV6-5|NA
CASRGGGTYGYTF
TGTGCCAGCAGGGGCGGGGGAACCTATGGCTACACCTTC
>once|TRBJ1-6|TRBV9|TRBD1
CASSVEGTGGSPLHF
TGTGCCAGCAGCGTAGAAGGGACAGGGGGTTCACCCCTCCACTTT
>NA|TRBJ2-7|TRBV5-6|NA
CASSSGPVTYEQYF
TGTGCCAGCAGCTCGGGACCGGTTACCTACGAGCAGTACTTC
>NA|TRBJ2-1|TRBV7-3|TRBD1
CASSLIPGQGYNEQFF
TGTGCCAGCAGCTTAATTCCGGGACAGGGCTACAATGAGCAGTTCTTC
>NA|TRBJ2-7|TRBV6-5|NA
CASSYSRVSYEQYF
TGTGCCAGCAGTTACAGCAGGGTCTCCTACGAGCAGTACTTC
>NA|TRBJ1-2|TRBV28|NA
CASSLYGGNYGYTF
TGTGCCAGCAGTTTATACGGGGGTAACTATGGCTACACCTTC
>NA|TRBJ1-4|TRBV13|NA
CASSLGTEKLFF
TGTGCCAGCAGCTTAGGGACGGAAAAACTGTTTTTT
>NA|TRBJ1-2|TRBV2|TRBD1
CASRKTEGQGDGYTF
TGTGCCAGCCGAAAGACCGAGGGACAGGGAGATGGCTACACCTTC
>NA|TRBJ2-7|TRBV7-2|NA
CASSNPFQEYEQYF
TGTGCCAGCAGCAATCCCTTCCAAGAGTACGAGCAGTACTTC
>NA|TRBJ1-5|TRBV10-2|NA
CASSEGSYQPQHF
TGCGCCAGCAGTGAGGGTTCCTATCAGCCCCAGCATTTT
>NA|TRBJ2-3|TRBV7-8|TRBD1
CASSFAGTGQTDTQYF
TGTGCCAGCAGCTTCGCCGGGACAGGGCAAACAGATACGCAGTATTTT
>once|TRBJ2-7|TRBV27|NA
CASSPLSGGEQYF
TGTGCCAGCAGCCCACTTTCCGGGGGCGAGCAGTACTTC
>NA|TRBJ1-2|TRBV7-2|NA
CASSLDGARGDGYTF
TGTGCCAGCAGCTTAGACGGGGCCCGTGGGGATGGCTACACCTTC
>NA|TRBJ2-2|TRBV7-9|NA
CASQGEGTHTGELFF
TGTGCCAGCCAGGGGGAGGGAACTCACACCGGGGAGCTGTTTTTT
>NA|TRBJ2-1|TRBV4-1|NA
CASSQENNEQFF
TGCGCCAGCAGCCAAGAAAACAATGAGCAGTTCTTC
>NA|TRBJ2-5|TRBV5-1|TRBD1
CASGNRGLETQYF
TGCGCCAGCGGAAACAGGGGGCTGGAGACCCAGTACTTC
>once|TRBJ1-4|TRBV6-5|TRBD1
CASSSGQGTEKLFF
TGTGCCAGCAGTTCGGGACAGGGGACCGAAAAACTGTTTTTT
>NA|TRBJ2-7|TRBV28|NA
CASSLGTATGYEQYF
TGTGCCAGCAGTTTAGGAACAGCTACAGGCTACGAGCAGTACTTC
>NA|TRBJ2-5|TRBV10-3|NA
CAISESGRMQETQYF
TGTGCCATCAGTGAGTCGGGGCGGATGCAAGAGACCCAGTACTTC
>NA|TRBJ2-7|TRBV5-6|TRBD2
CASSAGTSLLYEQYF
TGTGCCAGCAGCGCCGGGACTAGCCTATTATACGAGCAGTACTTC
>NA|TRBJ2-2|TRBV7-9|TRBD1
CASGQGSDTGELFF
TGTGCCAGCGGACAGGGGTCGGACACCGGGGAGCTGTTTTTT
>NA|TRBJ2-3|TRBV6-6|NA
CASSPVRGGPTDTQYF
TGTGCCAGCAGTCCCGTCCGCGGGGGCCCCACAGATACGCAGTATTTT
>NA|TRBJ1-3|TRBV30|NA
CAWNDHNGMAIYF
TGTGCCTGGAATGATCATAACGGTATGGCCATATATTTT
>NA|TRBJ2-3|TRBV28|TRBD2
CASSHSSGSTDTQYF
TGTGCCAGCAGTCATTCTAGCGGGAGCACAGATACGCAGTATTTT
>few|TRBJ2-7|TRBV9|TRBD2
CASSSEVISGGAPGREQYF
TGTGCCAGCAGCTCCGAAGTGATAAGCGGGGGGGCCCCTGGTCGGGAGCAGTACTTC
>NA|TRBJ2-5|TRBV5-1|TRBD2
CASSAGTTSGERETQYF
TGCGCCAGCAGCGCAGGGACGACTAGCGGGGAGCGAGAGACCCAGTACTTC
>once|TRBJ1-6|TRBV25-1|TRBD1
CASRPDRGPSPLHF
TGTGCCAGCCGCCCCGACAGGGGCCCCTCACCCCTCCACTTT
>NA|TRBJ2-7|TRBV27|NA
CASSFGSISYEQYF
TGTGCCAGCAGTTTCGGCAGTATCTCCTACGAGCAGTACTTC
>NA|TRBJ2-1|TRBV3-1/TRBV3-2|NA
CASSPGGGTNEQFF
TGTGCCAGCAGCCCGGGTGGAGGAACCAATGAGCAGTTCTTC
>NA|TRBJ2-7|TRBV3-1/TRBV3-2|NA
CASSQRQVDSYEQYF
TGTGCCAGCAGCCAAAGACAGGTGGATTCCTACGAGCAGTACTTC